This entry lists 22 T cell receptor beta chains sequenced from one sample in a study of blood T cell repertoires in COVID-19. Repertoires were generated with immunoSEQ multiplex PCR, while TCRdb's copy carries only in-frame clones and drops some. The sample lists 200,000 to 250,000 clones, approximately 78% occurring once. The sample was peripheral blood. Source of these receptors: a woman in her 70s with COVID-19, enrolled during active disease.

The chain uses TRBV6-6 and TRBJ2-5, with 10 nucleotides matching TRBD2. Germline V gene lookup returns CDR1 MNHNY and CDR2 SVGAGI (reference sequence). CDR3 size: 14 residues. V was clipped by 8 bases and J by 4 bases; unmatched bases: 7. The CDR3 DNA follows: TGTGCCAGCGGAGCGGGAGGGCCGGTAGAGACCCAGTACTTC. Protein: CASGAGGPVETQYF.

The chain has TRBV7-9 and TRBJ2-3; 8 nucleotides match TRBD2. Germline lookup yields CDR1 SEHNR and CDR2 FQNEAQ (reference sequence). The trim removed 9 bases at V and 2 bases at J, leaving 10 bases unmatched. The CDR3 consists of 15 residues. CDR3 amino acids: CASSIAGPSTDTQYF. CDR3 bases: TGTGCCAGTTCAATAGCGGGGCCCTCCACAGATACGCAGTATTTT.

This clone was counted a few times. The rearrangement links TRBV10-3 to TRBJ1-3; D gene uncertain. This CDR3 has 15 residues. Trimming removed 5 bases at V and 4 bases at J, with 15 bases between. Looked up from germline, CDR1 is ENHRY and CDR2 is SYGVKD. CDR3 DNA: TGTGCCATCAGTACTATCTACGGGTCAGGAAACACCATATATTTT. Translation gives CAISTIYGSGNTIYF.

This clone was picked up one time. J is TRBJ1-3 and V is TRBV28; maybe TRBD1 (5 bases). The CDR3 covers 16 residues. The V end lost 8 bases, the J end lost 2 bases, and 19 bases lay between the germline ends. CDR1 is MDHEN, CDR2 SYDVKM, per germline. The DNA of the CDR3 is TGTGCCAGCGGAGGGCCTGGGACGAACACTGGAAACACCATATATTTT. It encodes CASGGPGTNTGNTIYF. Full variable domain (missing parts from reference TRBV28 and TRBJ1-3): DVKVTQSSRYLVKRTGEKVFLECVQDMDHENMFWYRQDPGLGLRLIYFSYDVKMKEKGDIPEGYSVSREKKERFSLILESASTNQTSMYLCASGGPGTNTGNTIYFGEGSWLTVV.

This clone was seen more than once but under ten times. V and J are TRBV7-9 and TRBJ1-6, with unresolved D. The CDR3 contains 11 residues. Germline CDR1 is SEHNR and CDR2 is FQNEAQ (reference sequence). V was clipped by 2 bases and J by 13 bases, with 6 bases between them. The CDR3 bases are TGTGCCAGCAGCTTACTCTCCCCCCTCCACTTT. Translated, it gives CASSLLSPLHF.

The CDR3 region is CACLHPGSTDTQYF. The CDR3 DNA reads TGTGCCTGTTTACATCCGGGAAGCACAGATACGCAGTATTTT. This chain joins TRBV30 and TRBJ2-3; maybe TRBD2 (5 bases). The CDR3 runs to 14 residues. CDR1 is GTSNPN, CDR2 SVGIG, per germline (reference sequence). V dropped 6 bases and J dropped 0 bases, with 13 bases sitting between them.

This chain links TRBV10-1 with TRBJ2-4, with TRBD2 identical over 9 bases. This CDR3 is 18 amino acids long. V shed 11 bases, J shed 1 base, and the junction held 18 bases outside the gene matches. Germline V gene lookup returns CDR1 WNHNN and CDR2 SYGVQD (reference sequence). CDR3 loop: CAGLGFSGRGPAKNIQYF. The CDR3 DNA follows: TGCGCCGGCCTCGGGTTTAGCGGGAGAGGTCCGGCCAAAAACATTCAGTACTTC.

The CDR3 loop reads CASSYDSGSATQYF. For the CDR3, the DNA is TGTGCCAGCAGTTATGATAGCGGGAGCGCTACGCAGTATTTT. This chain connects TRBV6-6 to TRBJ2-3; 9 bases fit TRBD2. The CDR3 spans 14 residues. V shed 3 bases and J 8 bases; nucleotides not matched to a gene: 6. Germline CDR1 is MNHNY and CDR2 is SVGAGI (reference sequence).

Only one count was recorded for this clone. The chain couples TRBV28 to TRBJ1-1, with D perhaps matching TRBD1 (5 bases). In germline, CDR1 is MDHEN, CDR2 SYDVKM. The CDR3 spans 15 residues. V lost 7 bases to trimming and J lost 1 base, with 16 bases between them. This CDR3 is CASTGPHSRNTEAFF. CDR3 sequence (DNA): TGTGCCAGCACAGGGCCCCACAGCCGGAACACTGAAGCTTTCTTT.

This clone appeared once. This rearrangement joins TRBV28 to TRBJ2-7, with 8 bases lining up with TRBD1. The germline V gene encodes CDR1 MDHEN and CDR2 SYDVKM. The V segment lost 6 bases and the J segment 5 bases; nucleotides outside the gene matches: 12. This CDR3 is 15 amino acids long. CDR3 protein: CASRSPGQEDHEQYF. The CDR3 DNA is TGTGCCAGCAGATCGCCGGGACAGGAAGACCACGAGCAGTACTTC.

The chain has TRBV6-5 and TRBJ2-7; 8 bases map to TRBD2. This CDR3 spans 15 amino acids. Germline V CDR1 and CDR2: MNHEY, SVGAGI. With 6 bases clipped from V and 2 bases from J, the junction kept 9 bases outside the gene matches. The CDR3, as DNA: TGTGCCAGCAGCCGTAGCGGGAACTTGGCCTACGAGCAGTACTTC. This gives the protein CASSRSGNLAYEQYF.

This clone was picked up one time. The chain has TRBV3-1 (or the pseudogene TRBV3-2) and TRBJ1-1; the D gene is possibly TRBD1 (6 bases). The CDR3 is made up of 15 amino acids. Germline V gives CDR1 LGHDT, CDR2 YNNKEL (reference sequence). Trimming pared 1 base from V and 3 bases from J, leaving 12 bases between. The CDR3 loop reads CASSQGLQGYTEAFF. CDR3 coding DNA: TGTGCCAGCAGCCAAGGATTGCAGGGGTACACTGAAGCTTTCTTT.

This clone occurred a few times. The chain employs TRBV5-1 and TRBJ1-1, with unresolved D. Germline CDR1 and CDR2: SGHRS and YFSETQ. V was pared by 5 bases and J by 1 base, with 15 bases between. The CDR3 is 15 residues long. The CDR3: CASSRPNTENTEAFF. The CDR3 bases are TGCGCCAGCAGTCGTCCTAATACAGAGAACACTGAAGCTTTCTTT. The full variable domain, its missing parts supplied by reference TRBV5-1 and TRBJ1-1, is KAGVTQTPRYLIKTRGQQVTLSCSPISGHRSVSWYQQTPGQGLQFLFEYFSETQRNKGNFPGRFSGRQFSNSRSEMNVSTLELGDSALYLCASSRPNTENTEAFFGQGTRLTVV.

The chain joins TRBV27 to TRBJ2-7, with 8 bases that match TRBD2. The germline gives CDR1 MNHEY, CDR2 SMNVEV (reference sequence). V lost 6 bases and J lost 3; bases outside the gene matches: 7. The CDR3 totals 14 residues. The CDR3 loop reads CASRSDLAGYEQYF. CDR3 nucleotides: TGTGCCAGCAGAAGTGATCTAGCGGGCTACGAGCAGTACTTC.

This chain joins TRBV27 and TRBJ1-1; D uncertain. Trimming cost V 4 bases and J 4 bases, with 4 bases left between them. The CDR3 covers 11 residues. Germline V gives CDR1 MNHEY, CDR2 SMNVEV (reference sequence). Here the CDR3 reads CASSSRTEAFF. CDR3 DNA: TGTGCCAGCAGTTCGCGCACTGAAGCTTTCTTT.

This clone was recorded once. V usage is TRBV28 and J usage is TRBJ2-5, with 10 bases fitting TRBD2. Germline CDR1 is MDHEN and CDR2 is SYDVKM. The CDR3 spans 16 residues. V lost 6 bases to trimming and J lost 5 bases; unmatched junction nucleotides: 12. This CDR3 reads CASRSVSGRAEETQYF. CDR3 sequence (DNA): TGTGCCAGCAGATCCGTCAGCGGGAGGGCCGAGGAGACCCAGTACTTC.

In this sample, this clone turned up many times. The chain employs TRBV2 and TRBJ2-7; 8 positions agree with TRBD1. The CDR3 extends over 15 amino acids. Unmatched junction bases numbered 10, after V lost 2 bases and J lost 7 bases. Germline V gene data show CDR1 as SNHLY and CDR2 as FYNNEI. As DNA, the CDR3 is TGTGCCAGCAGTGAATTACCCCAGGGGGCGCGAGAGCAGTACTTC. Its translation is CASSELPQGAREQYF.

The V call is TRBV7-7, the J call TRBJ2-2; TRBD2 aligns across 9 bases. This CDR3 spans 15 amino acids. V lost 2 bases, J lost 5 bases, and 3 bases stayed unmatched. The germline V gene encodes CDR1 SSHAT and CDR2 FNYEAQ (reference sequence). The CDR3 spells CASSLSTSGTGELFF. The CDR3, as DNA: TGTGCCAGCAGCTTATCAACTAGCGGGACCGGGGAGCTGTTTTTT.

J is TRBJ2-1 and V is TRBV11-3; TRBD1 aligns across 7 bases. CDR1 is SGHNT and CDR2 is YENEEA in the germline V gene. V shed 1 base and J 7 bases; nucleotides not matched to a gene: 1. The CDR3 length is 13 residues. CDR3 region: CASSLVTGNEQFF. The CDR3 region has the DNA TGTGCCAGCAGCTTAGTGACAGGGAATGAGCAGTTCTTC.

The chain uses TRBV18 and TRBJ1-6; 10 bases map to TRBD1. V gave up 5 bases and J gave up 9 bases; unmatched junction bases: 7. This CDR3 is 15 amino acids long. The germline gives CDR1 KGHSH, CDR2 LQKENI. CDR3 residues: CASSDRDRGGSPLHF. Here the CDR3 DNA reads TGTGCCAGCTCAGACCGGGACAGGGGCGGTTCACCCCTCCACTTT.

The chain couples TRBV11-2 to TRBJ1-1, with TRBD1 as a possible D gene (5 bases). This CDR3 has 14 residues. Germline V gives CDR1 SGHAT, CDR2 FQNNGV. The V and J ends lost 6 bases and 4 bases respectively, with 15 bases between them. The CDR3 DNA follows: TGTGCCAGCAGAAACCAACCAGGGTTCACTGAAGCTTTCTTT. Translated: CASRNQPGFTEAFF.

V gene TRBV12-3 or TRBV12-4 combines with J gene TRBJ2-7; tentative D call: TRBD1 (5 bases). Trimming shortened V by 5 bases and J by 6 bases, and 11 bases separated the two germline ends. This CDR3 contains 12 residues. In DNA form, the CDR3 reads TGTGCCAGCAGTCCCAGGGTTGGCGAGCAGTACTTC. This translates into CASSPRVGEQYF.